The present TCR beta chain was sequenced within a study of blood T cell repertoires in COVID-19. Study summary: Some COVID-19 samples were acute and others convalescent; all came from the United States, Italy and Spain. PBMCs, B-cell-depleted T cells, or T cells were the source of the cDNA or gDNA that made up the material.

The CDR3 covers 12 residues. Between the trimmed V and J ends, which lost 5 bases and 6 bases, there was a span of 11 bases. The table lists this clone with a count of one. Source study methods: Nucleated cell counts were estimated from reference gene primer amplification. Sequencing was performed with immunoSEQ multiplex PCR; in TCRdb, only in-frame clones are kept and a portion is missing. The V and J calls and the clone size are those of that table, but D and trimming were determined from the DNA. The sample lists 29,000 or so clones, more than 70% occurring once. The rearrangement joins TRBV12-3 or TRBV12-4 to TRBJ2-7; D ambiguous. This TCR was recovered from a man at least 80 years old with active COVID-19. Material for sequencing was peripheral blood. CDR3 region: CASSPGLGEQYF. The CDR3 DNA sequence: TGTGCCAGCAGTCCCGGTCTTGGCGAGCAGTACTTC.